One TCR beta chain is described in this entry. As yet, its antigen is unknown. Sequence at one end of the junction differs from germline and may be a read error. Clones were read by immunoSEQ multiplex PCR, and TCRdb kept only the in-frame ones, dropping some. Seen here are 50,000 to 70,000 clones, around four fifths observed once, and the top ten hold about 1.9%. The data stem from a study of OX40 agonist ivuxolimab in advanced cancers. Study-level results: Expanded clones were, on average, more numerous among CD8+ T cells than CD4+. In a subset of nonresponders, normalized T-cell clonal expansion was also low.

This specimen consisted of CD4+ or CD8+ T cells sorted from blood, obtained in a trial of the OX40 agonist ivuxolimab. This TCR was sampled from an adult with an advanced solid tumor such as melanoma, head and neck, liver or kidney cancer.

The CDR3 loop is CASSPKSIGGVF. CDR3 sequence (DNA): TGTGCCAGCAGCCCAAAGTCCATCGGGGGGGTTTTT. The genes are TRBV6-9 and TRBJ1-1; TRBD1 might be the D (5 bases). The CDR3 length is 12 residues. Per the germline V gene, CDR1 is MNHGY and CDR2 is SVAAGI.